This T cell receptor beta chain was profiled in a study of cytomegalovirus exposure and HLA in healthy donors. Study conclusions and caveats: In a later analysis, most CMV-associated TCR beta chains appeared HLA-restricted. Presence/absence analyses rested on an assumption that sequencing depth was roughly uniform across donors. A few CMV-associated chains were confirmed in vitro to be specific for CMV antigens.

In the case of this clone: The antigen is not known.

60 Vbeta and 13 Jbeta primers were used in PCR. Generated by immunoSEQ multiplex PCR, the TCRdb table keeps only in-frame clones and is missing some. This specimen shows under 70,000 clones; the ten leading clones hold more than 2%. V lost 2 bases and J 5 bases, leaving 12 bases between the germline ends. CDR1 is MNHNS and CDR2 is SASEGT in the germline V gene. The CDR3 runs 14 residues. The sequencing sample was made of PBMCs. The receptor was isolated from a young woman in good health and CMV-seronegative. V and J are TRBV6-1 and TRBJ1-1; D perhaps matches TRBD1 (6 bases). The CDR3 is CASSESEGDTEAFF. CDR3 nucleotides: TGTGCCAGCAGTGAATCTGAGGGGGATACTGAAGCTTTCTTT.